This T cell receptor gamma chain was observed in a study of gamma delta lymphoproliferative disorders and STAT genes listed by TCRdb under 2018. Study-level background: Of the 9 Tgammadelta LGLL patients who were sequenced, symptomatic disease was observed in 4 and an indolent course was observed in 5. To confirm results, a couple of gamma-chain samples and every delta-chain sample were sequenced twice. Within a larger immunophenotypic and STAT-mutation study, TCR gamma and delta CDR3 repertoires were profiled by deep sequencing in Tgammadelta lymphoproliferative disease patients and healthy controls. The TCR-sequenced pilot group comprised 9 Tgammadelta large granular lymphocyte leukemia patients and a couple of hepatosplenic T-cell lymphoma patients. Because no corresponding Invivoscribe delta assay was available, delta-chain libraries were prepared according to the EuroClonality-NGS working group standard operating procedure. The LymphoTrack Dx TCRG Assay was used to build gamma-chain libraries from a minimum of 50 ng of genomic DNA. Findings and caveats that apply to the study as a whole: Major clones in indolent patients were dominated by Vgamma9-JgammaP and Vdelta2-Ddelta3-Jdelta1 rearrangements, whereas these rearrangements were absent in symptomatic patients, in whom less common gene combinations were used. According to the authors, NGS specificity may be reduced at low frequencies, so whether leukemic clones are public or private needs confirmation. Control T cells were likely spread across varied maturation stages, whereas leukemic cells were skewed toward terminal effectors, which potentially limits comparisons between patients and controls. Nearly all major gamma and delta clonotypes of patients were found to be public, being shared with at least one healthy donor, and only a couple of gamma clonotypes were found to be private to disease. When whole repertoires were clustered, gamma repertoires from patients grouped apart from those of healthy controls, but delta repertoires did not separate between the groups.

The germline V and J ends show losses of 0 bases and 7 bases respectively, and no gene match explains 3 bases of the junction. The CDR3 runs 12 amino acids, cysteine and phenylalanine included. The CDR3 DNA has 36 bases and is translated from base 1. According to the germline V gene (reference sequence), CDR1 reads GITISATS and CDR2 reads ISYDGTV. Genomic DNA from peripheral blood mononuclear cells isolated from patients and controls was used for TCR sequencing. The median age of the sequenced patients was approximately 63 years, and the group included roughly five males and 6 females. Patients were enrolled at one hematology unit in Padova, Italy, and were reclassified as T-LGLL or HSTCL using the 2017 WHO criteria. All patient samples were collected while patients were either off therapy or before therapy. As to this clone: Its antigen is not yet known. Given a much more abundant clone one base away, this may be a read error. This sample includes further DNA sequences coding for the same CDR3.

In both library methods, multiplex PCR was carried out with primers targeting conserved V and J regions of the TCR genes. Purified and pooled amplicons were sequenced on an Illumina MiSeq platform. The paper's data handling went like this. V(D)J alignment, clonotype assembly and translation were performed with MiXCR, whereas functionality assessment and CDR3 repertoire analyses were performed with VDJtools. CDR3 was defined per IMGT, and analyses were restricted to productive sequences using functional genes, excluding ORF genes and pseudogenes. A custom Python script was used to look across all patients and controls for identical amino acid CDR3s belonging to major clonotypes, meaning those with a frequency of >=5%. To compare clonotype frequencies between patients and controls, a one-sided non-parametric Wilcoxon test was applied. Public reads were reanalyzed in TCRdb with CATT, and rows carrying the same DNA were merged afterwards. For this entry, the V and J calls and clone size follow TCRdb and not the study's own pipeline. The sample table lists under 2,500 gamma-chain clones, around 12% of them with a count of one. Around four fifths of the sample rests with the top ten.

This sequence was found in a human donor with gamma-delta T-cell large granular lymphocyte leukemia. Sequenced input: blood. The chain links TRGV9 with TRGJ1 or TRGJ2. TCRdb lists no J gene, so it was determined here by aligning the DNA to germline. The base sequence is TGTGCCTTGTGGGAGGTGAACTATAAGAAACTCTTT. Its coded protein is CALWEVNYKKLF.